This paragraph reports one TCR beta chain. Its specificity is unknown. This entry is derived from a study of shared clonotypes between healthy human individuals. Findings of the study overall: Estimated richness was generally greater in naive than memory subsets. Collection of samples was limited to blood; tissue repertoires likely differ.

With V trimmed by 5 bases and J by 2 bases, 16 bases remained unmatched. CDR1 is SNHLY and CDR2 is FYNNEI in the germline V gene. CDR3 length equals 18 residues. Cells designated naive CD8 were CD45RO-negative and were positively selected for CCR7, with terminally differentiated effector memory CD45RA+ cells excluded. The data were produced by immunoSEQ multiplex PCR, yet TCRdb's version contains in-frame clones alone and is incomplete. In the table there are 630,000 or so clones, roughly 98% of which are singletons. The V call is TRBV2, the J call TRBJ2-7; 9 bases fit TRBD1. Source material: naive CD8+ T cells sorted from blood. The source is a man aged 25 to 40 in good health. For the CDR3, the DNA is TGTGCCAGCAGTAACCCGGGACAGGGTTCTCCAGCGGCCTACGAGCAGTACTTC. This gives the protein CASSNPGQGSPAAYEQYF.